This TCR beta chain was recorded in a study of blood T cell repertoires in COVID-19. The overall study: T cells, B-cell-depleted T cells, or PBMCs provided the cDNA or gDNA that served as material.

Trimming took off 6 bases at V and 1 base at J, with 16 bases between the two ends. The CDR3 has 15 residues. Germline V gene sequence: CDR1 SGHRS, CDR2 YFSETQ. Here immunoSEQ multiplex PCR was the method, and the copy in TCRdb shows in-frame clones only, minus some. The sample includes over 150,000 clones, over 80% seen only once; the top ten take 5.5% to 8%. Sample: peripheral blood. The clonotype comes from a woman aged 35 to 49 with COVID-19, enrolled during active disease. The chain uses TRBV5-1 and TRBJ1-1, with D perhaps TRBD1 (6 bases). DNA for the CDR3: TGCGCCAGCAAGAAACAGGGCGTAGAGAACACTGAAGCTTTCTTT. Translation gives CASKKQGVENTEAFF.